These 19 T cell receptor beta chains came from one sample sequenced in a study of blood T cell repertoires in COVID-19 (dated by TCRdb to about 2020). The protocol used for the library was the immunoSEQ multiplex PCR assay. In its TCRdb copy, this immuneACCESS table keeps in-frame sequences only and misses some clones. Where compared with another copy, unresolved V genes explain less than half of these, and the others have no known cause. Counted in this sample were about 110,000 clones; approximately 88% of them appeared once. The ten most abundant clones make up nearly 0.85% of the sample. Sequencing was performed on peripheral blood. These receptors were taken from a woman between 70 and 85 years old with acute or convalescent COVID-19.

This clone has more than one count but fewer than ten. This rearrangement joins TRBV11-2 to TRBJ2-1; 9 nucleotides align to TRBD2. This CDR3 has 15 residues. CDR1 and CDR2 (germline): SGHAT, FQNNGV. V trimming: 2 bases; J trimming: 5 bases; junction bases outside the gene matches: 4. This CDR3 reads CASSLRTSEDNEQFF. CDR3 nucleotides: TGTGCCAGCAGCTTAAGGACTAGCGAAGACAATGAGCAGTTCTTC. The full variable domain, completed using reference TRBV11-2 and TRBJ2-1, is EAGVAQSPRYKIIEKRQSVAFWCNPISGHATLYWYQQILGQGPKLLIQFQNNGVVDDSQLPKDRFSAERLKGVDSTLKIQPAKLEDSAVYLCASSLRTSEDNEQFFGPGTRLTVL.

The chain carries TRBV2 and TRBJ2-1; TRBD2 matches 8 bases. CDR1 and CDR2 from the germline V gene are SNHLY and FYNNEI. CDR3 length: 14 residues. Trimming took 4 bases from V and 6 from J; bases not matched to a gene: 5. The CDR3 DNA reads as TGTGCCAGCAGTGCCAATAGCGGGGCCAATGAGCAGTTCTTC. It translates to CASSANSGANEQFF.

This chain links TRBV19 with TRBJ1-5; 7 bases align to TRBD1. CDR1 is LNHDA and CDR2 is SQIVND in the germline V gene (reference sequence). The CDR3 runs 13 residues. The V gene end was trimmed by 5 bases and the J gene end by 4 bases; junction bases not matched to a gene: 2. This CDR3 is CASSGTVNQPQHF. The DNA for the CDR3 is TGTGCCAGTAGTGGGACAGTTAATCAGCCCCAGCATTTT.

The rearrangement uses TRBV7-9 and TRBJ1-4; 9 bases fit TRBD1. The ends lost 5 bases at V and 3 bases at J; junction bases unmatched: 7. Germline CDR1 and CDR2: SEHNR and FQNEAQ (reference sequence). The CDR3 consists of 16 residues. CDR3 DNA sequence: TGTGCCAGCAGCGCGGACAGGGGATTTGCTAATGAAAAACTGTTTTTT. Protein sequence: CASSADRGFANEKLFF.

The J gene is TRBJ1-2, the V gene TRBV6-5; possibly TRBD1 for D (6 bases). In germline, CDR1 is MNHEY, CDR2 SVGAGI. The V and J ends lost 6 bases and 0 bases respectively, with 8 bases between them. This CDR3 is built from 13 residues. The CDR3 sequence: CASSRQANYGYTF. CDR3 bases: TGTGCCAGCAGCCGACAGGCTAACTATGGCTACACCTTC.

The chain combines TRBV3-1 (or the pseudogene TRBV3-2) with TRBJ1-2; no firm D call. The CDR3 totals 15 residues. CDR1 is LGHDT, CDR2 YNNKEL, per germline (reference sequence). Trimming took 0 bases from V and 8 from J, leaving 16 bases between them. The CDR3 nucleotides are TGTGCCAGCAGCCAAGATTCCCGACACCCATGGGGCTACACCTTC. It specifies CASSQDSRHPWGYTF.

The chain is built from TRBV27 and TRBJ2-1; D uncertain. This CDR3 region has 14 residues. Trimming shortened V by 6 bases and J by 7 bases, and 16 bases separated the two germline ends. Per germline, CDR1 MNHEY and CDR2 SMNVEV (reference sequence). The chain's CDR3 is CASSPVFLRNEQFF. The CDR3 DNA reads TGTGCCAGCAGCCCCGTTTTTTTGCGGAATGAGCAGTTCTTC.

The rearrangement joins TRBV19 to TRBJ2-2, with D maybe TRBD2 (5 bases). The CDR3 length is 13 residues. Germline V gives CDR1 LNHDA, CDR2 SQIVND (reference sequence). Deletions cut 3 bases from V and 5 bases from J, with 7 bases between. CDR3 in DNA: TGTGCCAGTAGTATCCAGCGGACCGGGGAGCTGTTTTTT. This sequence encodes CASSIQRTGELFF.

V gene TRBV12-3 or TRBV12-4 combines with J gene TRBJ1-1, with 7 bases matching TRBD1. The CDR3 has 13 residues. V trimming: 5 bases; J trimming: 3 bases; junction bases outside the gene matches: 3. CDR3 in amino acids: CASSTGADTEAFF. As DNA, the CDR3 is TGTGCCAGCAGTACAGGGGCCGACACTGAAGCTTTCTTT.

A few counts support this clone. This chain connects TRBV7-9 to TRBJ2-1; 9 bases are a match to TRBD2. Germline lookup yields CDR1 SEHNR and CDR2 FQNEAQ (reference sequence). After removal of 9 bases from V and 5 bases from J, the junction contained 5 bases not matched to a gene. This CDR3 is 13 amino acids long. The CDR3 nucleotides read TGTGCCAGTAGACTAGCGGTACACAATGAGCAGTTCTTC. The encoded protein is CASRLAVHNEQFF.

This chain uses TRBV5-5 with TRBJ2-7, with D maybe TRBD2 (6 bases). V dropped 0 bases and J dropped 1 base, with 8 bases sitting between them. The germline CDR1 and CDR2 sequences are SGHKS and YYEKEE (reference sequence). The CDR3 runs to 14 residues. Here the CDR3 reads CASSLVGGSYEQYF. CDR3 DNA: TGTGCCAGCAGCTTGGTGGGGGGATCCTACGAGCAGTACTTC.

The chain employs TRBV5-5 and TRBJ1-6; the D is unclear. This CDR3 comprises 17 residues. From germline, CDR1 is SGHKS and CDR2 YYEKEE (reference sequence). V dropped 0 bases and J dropped 0 bases, with 10 bases sitting between them. The CDR3 reads CASSLDSQSSYNSPLHF. Written as DNA, the CDR3 is TGTGCCAGCAGCTTGGACAGCCAGAGCTCCTATAATTCACCCCTCCACTTT. The complete variable domain, with remaining parts taken from reference TRBV5-5 and TRBJ1-6, reads DAGVTQSPTHLIKTRGQQVTLRCSPISGHKSVSWYQQVLGQGPQFIFQYYEKEERGRGNFPDRFSARQFPNYSSELNVNALLLGDSALYLCASSLDSQSSYNSPLHFGNGTRLTVT.

The chain recombines TRBV11-2 with TRBJ2-3; TRBD2 agrees at 8 bases. The germline V gene has CDR1 SGHAT and CDR2 FQNNGV. J lost 9 bases, V lost 4 bases, and 9 bases had no gene match. The CDR3 length is 14 residues. The CDR3 bases are TGTGCCAGCAGCTCTCCGCCGGGACTAGTAACGCAGTATTTT. It encodes CASSSPPGLVTQYF.

The J gene is TRBJ2-3, the V gene TRBV2; D uncertain. Germline lookup yields CDR1 SNHLY and CDR2 FYNNEI. With 6 bases removed from V and 3 bases from J, the gap between germline ends came to 16 bases. The CDR3 contains 15 residues. The CDR3 region is CASSALPSGTDTQYF. The CDR3 bases are TGTGCCAGCAGCGCCCTCCCGTCCGGGACAGATACGCAGTATTTT.

This clone was seen more than once but under ten times. The rearrangement joins TRBV19 to TRBJ1-2; maybe TRBD1 (5 bases). The V and J ends lost 8 bases and 2 bases respectively, with 12 bases between them. The length of the CDR3 is 13 residues. Germline values: CDR1 LNHDA, CDR2 SQIVND (reference sequence). DNA for the CDR3: TGTGCCAGTGGGGGGGGAGGGAACTATGGCTACACCTTC. Its protein product is CASGGGGNYGYTF.

The chain recombines TRBV5-4 with TRBJ2-3, with 7 bases identical to TRBD2. The CDR3 totals 14 residues. V gave up 3 bases and J gave up 2 bases; unmatched junction bases: 3. CDR1 and CDR2 from the germline V gene are SGHNT and YYREEE (reference sequence). CDR3 in amino acids: CASSSAGLTDTQYF. The CDR3 coding sequence is TGTGCCAGCAGCTCAGCGGGGCTCACAGATACGCAGTATTTT. Full variable domain (rest looked up from reference TRBV5-4 and TRBJ2-3): ETGVTQSPTHLIKTRGQQVTLRCSSQSGHNTVSWYQQALGQGPQFIFQYYREEENGRGNFPPRFSGLQFPNYSSELNVNALELDDSALYLCASSSAGLTDTQYFGPGTRLTVL.

This clone was found once. The chain has TRBV6-5 and TRBJ1-1, with 10 bases identical to TRBD1. V trimming: 5 bases; J trimming: 5 bases; junction bases outside the gene matches: 5. The CDR3 contains 14 residues. Germline lookup yields CDR1 MNHEY and CDR2 SVGAGI. The CDR3 nucleotides read TGTGCCAGCAGTCTCCGGACAGGGGGGACTGAAGCTTTCTTT. Amino acid sequence: CASSLRTGGTEAFF.

This clone was seen a few times. This chain joins TRBV2 and TRBJ1-1; D ambiguous. Germline V gives CDR1 SNHLY, CDR2 FYNNEI. CDR3 length: 12 residues. V dropped 5 bases and J dropped 7 bases, with 11 bases sitting between them. DNA of the CDR3: TGTGCCAGCAGTCTAGAGTTTGGTGAAGCTTTCTTT. As protein: CASSLEFGEAFF.

The rearrangement links TRBV2 to TRBJ1-5, with TRBD1 matching over 7 bases. The CDR3 length is 15 residues. The ends lost 4 bases at V and 7 bases at J; junction bases unmatched: 10. Germline V gene data show CDR1 as SNHLY and CDR2 as FYNNEI. Here the CDR3 reads CASSGGFTGAQPQHF. The CDR3 DNA reads as TGTGCCAGCAGTGGAGGGTTTACAGGGGCCCAGCCCCAGCATTTT.